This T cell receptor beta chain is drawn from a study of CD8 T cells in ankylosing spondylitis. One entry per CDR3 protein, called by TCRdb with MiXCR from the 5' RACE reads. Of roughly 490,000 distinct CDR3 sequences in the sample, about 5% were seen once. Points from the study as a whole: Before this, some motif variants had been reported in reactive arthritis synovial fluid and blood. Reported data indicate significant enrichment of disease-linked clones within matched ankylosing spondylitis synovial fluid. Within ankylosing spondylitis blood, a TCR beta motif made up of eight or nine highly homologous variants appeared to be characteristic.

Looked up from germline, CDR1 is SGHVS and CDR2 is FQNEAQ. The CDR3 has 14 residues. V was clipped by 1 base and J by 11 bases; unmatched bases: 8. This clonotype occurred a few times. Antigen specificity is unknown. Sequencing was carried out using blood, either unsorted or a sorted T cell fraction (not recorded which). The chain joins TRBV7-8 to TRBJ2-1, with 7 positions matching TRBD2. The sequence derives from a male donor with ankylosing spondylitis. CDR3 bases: TGTGCCAGCAGCTTAGGGGGGGACGGGAGGCAGCAGTTCTTC. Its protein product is CASSLGGDGRQQFF.